The clone carrying this TCR beta chain was detected only a few times. Authors' methods: Counts of nucleated cells, estimated from reference gene primer amplification, were obtained. Sequencing used immunoSEQ multiplex PCR; TCRdb keeps in-frame clones, though not all of them. The D gene and trimming were derived from the DNA, and the V and J assignments and clone size from that table. The sample carries fewer than 110,000 clones, about three quarters recorded once. The record originates from a study of blood T cell repertoires in COVID-19. Study-wide context: Whether acute or convalescent, the COVID-19 samples came from the United States, Italy and Spain. In each case, the material was cDNA or gDNA derived from T cells, B-cell-depleted T cells, or PBMCs.

Germline CDR1 is SGHRS and CDR2 is YFSETQ. The CDR3 sequence is 16 residues long. The V and J ends lost 2 bases and 2 bases, in that order; junction bases with no gene match: 3. The chain uses TRBV5-1 and TRBJ2-6; TRBD2 aligns across 8 bases. This TCR was recovered from a man in his 70s with acute or convalescent COVID-19. Sequencing was performed on peripheral blood. CDR3 loop: CASSFSGAPGANVLTF. The CDR3 coding sequence is TGCGCCAGCAGCTTTAGCGGGGCCCCTGGGGCCAACGTCCTGACTTTC.